This record covers a single TCR beta chain. This receptor's antigen is unknown. No qualities accompany the bases; no much larger clone lies one base away. The record originates from a study of blood T cell repertoires in COVID-19 (TCRdb year 2020). For the wider study: Samples from collaborators originated in the United States, Italy and Spain and spanned both the acute and convalescent phases of COVID-19. Nearly every sample came with metadata listing a de-identified subject ID, COVID-19 status, age in years and sex. The prospective study material was composed of cDNA or gDNA derived from T cells, B-cell-depleted T cells, or PBMCs. The repertoires were made available in a free public database intended to serve as a resource for research on the immune response to SARS-CoV-2. The samples were drawn from the first 160 participants of the ongoing ImmuneRACE study and from over a thousand subjects provided by 6 global collaborators. The dataset comprised deeply sampled blood TCRbeta repertoires from subjects exposed to, actively infected with, or recovered from COVID-19. Where available, HLA class I and class II types were taken from metadata supplied by the sample provider and were not determined by assay-based typing.

TCRbeta CDR3 regions were amplified from genomic DNA using the immunoSEQ Assay, a bias-controlled multiplex PCR. Per the original workflow: The number of nucleated cells in each sample was estimated from the amplification of reference gene primers within the assay. To quantify the absolute abundance of each unique TCRbeta CDR3 rearrangement, sequence reads were collapsed and filtered. For each sample, productive Simpson clonality was calculated as the square root of Simpson's diversity index over productive rearrangements. Sourced from immuneACCESS, this table was stored by TCRdb with only in-frame sequences that have V and J called. A share of the clones is absent; for the studies checked, an unresolved V gene accounts for under half, and the remainder has no known explanation. V and J calls and clone size are given by that table; D and trimming were obtained from the DNA. Counted in this sample were fewer than 35,000 clones; 75% to 90% of them appeared once. In total, the top ten clones hold approximately 1.9% of the sample.

Overall results and qualifications from the work: Clinical and demographic metadata were provided uncurated, with the amount varying by source and participant.

The germline V gene supplies CDR1 LGHNA and CDR2 YSLEER. V gives up 0 bases and J gives up 0 bases, and the segment between their germline ends measures 7 bases. The CDR3 measures 15 amino acids from cysteine to phenylalanine. Just the 45-base CDR3 DNA is kept, in frame starting at base 1. The collaborating institutions used their own protocols to collect whole blood in K2EDTA tubes. Collaborator samples were shipped for TCRbeta analysis as frozen whole blood, isolated PBMCs, or DNA extracted from either sample type. The origin of this receptor is a man aged 45 to 65 with active or convalescent COVID-19. Input material: peripheral blood. The chain couples TRBV4-3 to TRBJ2-3; the D gene cannot be resolved reliably. This receptor has the CDR3 CASSQDLPSTDTQYF. The DNA sequence is as follows: TGCGCCAGCAGCCAAGATCTACCTAGCACAGATACGCAGTATTTT.